Described below is a single TCR beta chain sequence and its context. Its antigen is still unknown. The sample is drawn from a study of Ad26.COV2.S vaccination and SARS-CoV-2 variants. The wider study: Once or twice, 56 days apart, Ad26.COV2.S was delivered intramuscularly.

Findings and limits, study-wide: Spike-specific TCR breadth was greater in vaccine than placebo recipients.

Trimming stripped 0 bases from V and 4 bases from J, with 19 bases between. CDR3 length: 17 residues. Per germline, CDR1 SGHRS and CDR2 YFSETQ. Described treatment: 15 to 20 received Ad26.COV2.S at low or high dose, single or two shots; several received placebo; per-sample allocation not given. Specimens were obtained on day 63 following the first vaccine or placebo injection. Clones were read by immunoSEQ multiplex PCR, and TCRdb kept only the in-frame ones, dropping some. This table holds about 400,000 clones, about nine tenths found once. This sequence joins TRBV5-1 and TRBJ1-2, with D perhaps matching TRBD1 (5 bases). This clonotype was obtained from a person between 18 and 65 years old who received the Ad26.COV2.S COVID-19 vaccine or a placebo. Sequenced here: peripheral blood, sampled in a trial of Ad26.COV2.S vaccine versus placebo. The CDR3, as DNA: TGCGCCAGCAGCTTGGCCCCGGACTCGCAGGGAACCTATGGCTACACCTTC. This sequence encodes CASSLAPDSQGTYGYTF.